The present TCR beta chain was sequenced within a study of cytomegalovirus exposure and HLA in healthy donors. Study-wide context: The same platform was used for the 130 or so validation repertoires as for the 666 first-cohort repertoires, as reported in a later analysis.

The donors were members of the validation cohort comprising over a hundred subjects, separate from the roughly 690-subject first cohort. The V end was cut by 2 bases, the J end by 0 bases, with 16 bases between. Per the germline V gene, CDR1 is SGHVS and CDR2 is FQNEAQ. This CDR3 has 17 residues. Assay: immunoSEQ multiplex PCR; the TCRdb copy retains only in-frame clones and omits some. The data hold about 150,000 clones, with 86% observed a single time. This clone was recorded only once. The target antigen is unknown. Study-level results: The investigators catalogued 164 TCR beta chains as cytomegalovirus-associated. CMV antigen specificity of a few CMV-associated chains was confirmed in vitro.

This receptor was taken from a man between 18 and 29 years old in good health and CMV-seropositive. Sequenced material: PBMCs. The chain combines TRBV7-8 with TRBJ1-2; D is unresolved. Here the CDR3 reads CASSLQQSAGANYGYTF. The CDR3 region has the DNA TGTGCCAGCAGCTTACAGCAATCGGCTGGAGCTAACTATGGCTACACCTTC.